This paragraph covers one T cell receptor beta chain sequence. Its antigen is as yet unknown. Primers included in the PCR were 60 Vbeta and 13 Jbeta primers. Libraries were prepared by immunoSEQ multiplex PCR; TCRdb keeps only in-frame clonotypes and omits some of them. The repertoire has 60,000 to 75,000 clones, about 84% of them found once; the top ten carry about 8%. The CDR3 consists of 13 residues. Germline V gene lookup returns CDR1 MNHNS and CDR2 SASEGT. V was cut by 7 bases and J by 6 bases, with 13 bases left in between. The source of the sample is a study of cytomegalovirus exposure and HLA in healthy donors. Findings and limits, study-wide: Three chains linked to CMV were shown in vitro to be specific for CMV antigens. A later analysis linked a missense variant in DCLRE1C to the trimming of TCR beta V and J genes. HLA-A and HLA-B allele assignments for most subjects were reportedly predicted accurately using TCR beta sequences. In a later analysis, a genetic analysis reported fewer productive-TCR N-insertions in an Asian-associated ancestry cluster than the cohort average.

What was sequenced was PBMCs. The chain carries TRBV6-1 and TRBJ1-5; D might be TRBD1 (5 bases). This sequence was found in a man aged 18 to 29 in good health and CMV-seropositive. The CDR3 nucleotides read TGTGCCAGCATTGACTTTCAGGGTCAGCCCCAGCATTTT. This encodes CASIDFQGQPQHF.